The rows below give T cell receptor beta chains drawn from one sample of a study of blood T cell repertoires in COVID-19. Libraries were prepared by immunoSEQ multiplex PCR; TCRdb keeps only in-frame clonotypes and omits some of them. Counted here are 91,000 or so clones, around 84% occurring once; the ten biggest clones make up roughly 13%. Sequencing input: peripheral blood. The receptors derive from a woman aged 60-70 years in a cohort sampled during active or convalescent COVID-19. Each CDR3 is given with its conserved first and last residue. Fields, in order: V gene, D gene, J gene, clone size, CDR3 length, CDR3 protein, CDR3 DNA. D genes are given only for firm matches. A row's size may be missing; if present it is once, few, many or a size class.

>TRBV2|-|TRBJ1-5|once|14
CASSELYSNQPQHF
TGTGCCAGCAGTGAACTGTATAGCAATCAGCCCCAGCATTTT
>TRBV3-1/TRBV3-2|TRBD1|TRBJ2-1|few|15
CASSSGQGAPNEQFF
TGTGCCAGCAGCTCGGGACAGGGGGCCCCCAATGAGCAGTTCTTC
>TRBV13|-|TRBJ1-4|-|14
CASSYRQLNEKLFF
TGTGCCAGCAGCTACAGACAGCTTAATGAAAAACTGTTTTTT
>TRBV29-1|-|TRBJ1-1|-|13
CSVEWSVNTEAFF
TGCAGCGTTGAGTGGTCGGTGAACACTGAAGCTTTCTTT
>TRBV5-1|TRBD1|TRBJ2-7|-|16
CASSLSSGQGKREQYF
TGCGCCAGCAGCTTGAGTTCAGGACAGGGGAAGCGGGAGCAGTACTTC
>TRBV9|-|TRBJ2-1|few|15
CASSVVSGPYNEQFF
TGTGCCAGCAGCGTAGTCAGCGGCCCATACAATGAGCAGTTCTTC
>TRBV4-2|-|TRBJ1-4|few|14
CASSQGGLLSRSFF
TGTGCCAGCAGCCAAGGAGGACTCCTTTCGCGGTCGTTTTTT
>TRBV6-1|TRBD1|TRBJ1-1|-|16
CASSEWDRGRDTEAFF
TGTGCCAGCAGTGAATGGGACAGGGGGCGCGACACTGAAGCTTTCTTT
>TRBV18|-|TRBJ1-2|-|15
CASSPSIQNSYGYTF
TGTGCCAGCTCACCGTCGATCCAAAACAGCTATGGCTACACCTTC
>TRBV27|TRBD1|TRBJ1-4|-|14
CASSLQGADEKLFF
TGTGCCAGCAGTTTACAGGGGGCGGACGAAAAACTGTTTTTT
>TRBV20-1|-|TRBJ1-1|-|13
CSASRMGGTEAFF
TGCAGTGCTAGTCGAATGGGGGGCACTGAAGCTTTCTTT
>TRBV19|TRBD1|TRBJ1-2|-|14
CASSIQGGGYGYTF
TGTGCCAGTAGTATTCAAGGGGGCGGCTATGGCTACACCTTC
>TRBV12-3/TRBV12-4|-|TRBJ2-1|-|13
CASISTGLYEQFF
TGTGCCAGCATCTCGACCGGACTCTATGAGCAGTTCTTC
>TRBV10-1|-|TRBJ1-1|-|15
CASSPGGTGNTEAFF
TGCGCCAGCAGCCCTGGCGGGACGGGAAACACTGAAGCTTTCTTT
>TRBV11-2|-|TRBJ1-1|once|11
CASSLEGVAFF
TGTGCCAGCAGCTTAGAAGGGGTAGCTTTCTTT
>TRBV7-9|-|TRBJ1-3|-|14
CASSPRRSGNTIYF
TGTGCCAGCAGCCCGCGGAGGTCTGGAAACACCATATATTTT
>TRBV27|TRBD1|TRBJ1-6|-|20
CASRLAGGTGGSTYNSPLHF
TGTGCCAGCAGACTCGCTGGTGGGACAGGGGGCAGCACCTATAATTCACCCCTCCACTTT
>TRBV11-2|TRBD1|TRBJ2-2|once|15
CASSLGVQGARELFF
TGTGCCAGCAGCTTAGGGGTTCAGGGGGCCCGGGAGCTGTTTTTT
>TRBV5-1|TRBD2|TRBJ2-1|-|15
CASSLASGGYNEQFF
TGCGCCAGCAGCTTGGCCAGCGGGGGGTACAATGAGCAGTTCTTC
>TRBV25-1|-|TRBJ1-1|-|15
CASSSQMDSSTEAFF
TGTGCCAGCAGTTCTCAGATGGACAGTTCCACTGAAGCTTTCTTT
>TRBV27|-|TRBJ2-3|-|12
CASSFSPDTQYF
TGTGCCAGCAGTTTCTCCCCAGATACGCAGTATTTT
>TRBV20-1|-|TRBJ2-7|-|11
CSARPRDEQYF
TGCAGTGCTAGGCCCCGAGACGAGCAGTACTTC
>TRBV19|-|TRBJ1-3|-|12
CASTPGRNTIYF
TGTGCCAGTACCCCAGGGCGAAACACCATATATTTT
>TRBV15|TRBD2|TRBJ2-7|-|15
CATSRETSGIYEQYF
TGTGCCACCAGCAGAGAGACTAGCGGGATCTACGAGCAGTACTTC